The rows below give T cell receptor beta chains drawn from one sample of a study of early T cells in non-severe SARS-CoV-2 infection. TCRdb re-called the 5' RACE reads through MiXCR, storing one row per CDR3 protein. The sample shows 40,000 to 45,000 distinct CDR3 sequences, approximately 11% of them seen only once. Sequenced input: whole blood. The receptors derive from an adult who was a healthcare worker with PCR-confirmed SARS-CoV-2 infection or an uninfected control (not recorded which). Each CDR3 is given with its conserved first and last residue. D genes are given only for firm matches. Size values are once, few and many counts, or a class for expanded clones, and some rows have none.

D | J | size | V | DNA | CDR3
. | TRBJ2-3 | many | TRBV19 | TGTGCCAGTAGTATAGGCGGACAGAAACAGGATACGCAGTATTTT | CASSIGGQKQDTQYF
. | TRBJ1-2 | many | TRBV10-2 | TGCGCCAGCAGTGAGCCTTTCGACGGGCCTAACTATGGCTACACCTTC | CASSEPFDGPNYGYTF
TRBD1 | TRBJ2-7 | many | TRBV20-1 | TGCAGTGCTGTCCCCGGGACAGGGCCCCACGAGCAGTACTTC | CSAVPGTGPHEQYF
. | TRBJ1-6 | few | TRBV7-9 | TGTGCCAGCAGTTCAGAGGATTCACCCCTCCACTTT | CASSSEDSPLHF
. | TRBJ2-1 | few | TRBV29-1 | TGCAGCGTTGAAGTTGGGAACAATGAGCAGTTCTTC | CSVEVGNNEQFF
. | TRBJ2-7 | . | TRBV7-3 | TGTGCCAGCAGCTTAGTTCCAGGGCTGAGCTACGAGCAGTACTTC | CASSLVPGLSYEQYF
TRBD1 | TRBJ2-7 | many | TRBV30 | TGTGCCTGGAGTGCCATTCGACAGGGCGGTGAGCAGTACTTC | CAWSAIRQGGEQYF
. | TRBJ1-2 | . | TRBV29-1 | TGCAGCGTTGACAGGGGAGTACGCGGCTACACCTTC | CSVDRGVRGYTF
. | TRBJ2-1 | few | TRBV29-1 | TGCAGCGTTGATGGATTCCGGGAGCAGTTCTTC | CSVDGFREQFF
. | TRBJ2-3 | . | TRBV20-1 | TGCAGTGCTAGCTTACCACCGGATACGCAGTATTTT | CSASLPPDTQYF
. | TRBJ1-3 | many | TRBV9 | TGTGCCAGCAGCAGCCTAAACACCATATATTTT | CASSSLNTIYF
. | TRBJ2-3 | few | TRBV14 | TGTGCCAGCAACGCGGGGTATAGCACAGATACGCAGTATTTT | CASNAGYSTDTQYF
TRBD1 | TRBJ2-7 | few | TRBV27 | TGTGCCAGCAGCCCCGGGACAGGGTTTGTCGAGCAGTACTTC | CASSPGTGFVEQYF
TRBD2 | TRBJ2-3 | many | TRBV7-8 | TGTGCCAGCAGCTTAGCGACTAGCGGGGTCCCCACAGATACGCAGTATTTT | CASSLATSGVPTDTQYF
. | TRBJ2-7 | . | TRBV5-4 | TGTGCCAGCAGCAAACAGGGCGACGAGCAGTACTTC | CASSKQGDEQYF
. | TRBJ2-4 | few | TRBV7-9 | TGTGCCAGCAGCTTAGCCGGGCCCCGGGACATTCAGTACTTC | CASSLAGPRDIQYF
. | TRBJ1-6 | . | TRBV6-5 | TGTGCCAGCAGTCCCATAGCAGCCGACGGTTCACCCCTCCACTTT | CASSPIAADGSPLHF
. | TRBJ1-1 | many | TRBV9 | TGTGCCAGCAGCCCTGGTTTTGGGAGCAGCACTGAAGCTTTCTTT | CASSPGFGSSTEAFF
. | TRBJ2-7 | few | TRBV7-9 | TGTGCCAGCAGCCAAGTCTCCTCCTACGAGCAGTACTTC | CASSQVSSYEQYF
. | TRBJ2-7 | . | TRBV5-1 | TGCGCCAGCAGCCCTAACGCGGGACAGCCCTCTCTCGAGCAGTACTTC | CASSPNAGQPSLEQYF
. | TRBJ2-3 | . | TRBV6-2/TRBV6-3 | TGTGCCAGCAAACAGAGATTCCTTAGCACAGATACGCAGTATTTT | CASKQRFLSTDTQYF
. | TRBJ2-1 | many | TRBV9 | TGTGCCAGCAGCGTAGTTACTGGGGGCTCCTACAATGAGCAGTTCTTC | CASSVVTGGSYNEQFF
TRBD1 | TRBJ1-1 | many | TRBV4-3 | TGCGCCAGCAGCCAAGACGGACAGGGTTGGGCAAACACTGAAGCTTTCTTT | CASSQDGQGWANTEAFF
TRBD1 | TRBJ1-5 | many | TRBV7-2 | TGTGCCAGCAGCTTCCCACAGGGGGCCGATAGCAATCAGCCCCAGCATTTT | CASSFPQGADSNQPQHF
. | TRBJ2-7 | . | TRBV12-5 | TGTGCTAGTGGTTTGGGGGGACCGTCCTACGAGCAGTACTTC | CASGLGGPSYEQYF
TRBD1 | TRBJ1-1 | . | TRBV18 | TGTGCCAGCTCACCACTAGAACTGAGACAGGGTGCCACTGAAGCTTTCTTT | CASSPLELRQGATEAFF
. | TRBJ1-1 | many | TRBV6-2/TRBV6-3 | TGTGCCAGCAGCCGCAGTTACACTGAAGCTTTCTTT | CASSRSYTEAFF
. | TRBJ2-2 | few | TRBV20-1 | TGCAGTGTGGCGCCTAGTGCGGGGACCGGGGAGCTGTTTTTT | CSVAPSAGTGELFF
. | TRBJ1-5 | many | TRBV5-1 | TGCGCCAGCAGCTTGGACAGGAATCAGCCCCAGCATTTT | CASSLDRNQPQHF
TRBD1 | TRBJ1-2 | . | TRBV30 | TGTTCCTGGACCCGGGACAGGGGCTATGGCTACACCTTC | CSWTRDRGYGYTF
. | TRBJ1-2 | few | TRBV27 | TGTGCCAGCAGTTTGTGGGGTAACTATGGCTACACCTTC | CASSLWGNYGYTF
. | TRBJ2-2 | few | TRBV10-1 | TGCGCCAGCAGACATAACACCGGGGAGCTGTTTTTT | CASRHNTGELFF
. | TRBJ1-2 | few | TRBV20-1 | TGCAGTGCTTCCGGGGGGAATGGCTACACCTTC | CSASGGNGYTF
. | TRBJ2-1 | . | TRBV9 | TGTGCCAGCGGGGGGATGAGCAATGAGCAGTTCTTC | CASGGMSNEQFF
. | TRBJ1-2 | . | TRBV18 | TGTGCCAGCTCACCGGAGTTGGCAGACCCAACCTATGGCTACACCTTC | CASSPELADPTYGYTF
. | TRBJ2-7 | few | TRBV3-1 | TGTGCCAGCAGCCCTGGGATGTACGAGCAGTACTTC | CASSPGMYEQYF
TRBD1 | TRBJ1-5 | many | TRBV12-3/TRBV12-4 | TGTGCCAGCAGCGACAGGGAGAGCCAGCCCCAGCATTTT | CASSDRESQPQHF
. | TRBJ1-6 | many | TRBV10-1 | TGCGCCAGTTTCCCCCGAAGGCCTCTGAGGAATTCACCCCTCCACTTT | CASFPRRPLRNSPLHF
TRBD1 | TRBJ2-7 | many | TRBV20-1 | TGCAGTGCTAGAGCCGCACAGGGGGTGAACGAGCAGTACTTC | CSARAAQGVNEQYF
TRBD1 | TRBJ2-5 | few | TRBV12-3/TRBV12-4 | TGTGCCAGCAGTCCTGGGGGTGGGACAGGGTTGATCCCAGAGACCCAGTACTTC | CASSPGGGTGLIPETQYF
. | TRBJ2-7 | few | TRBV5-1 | TGCGCCAGCAGCCTGGCCCTACAGGGATTCGACGAGCAGTACTTC | CASSLALQGFDEQYF
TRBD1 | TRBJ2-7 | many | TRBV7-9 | TGTGCCAGCAGCCCTAAGGGACAGCGTATCTCCTACGAGCAGTACTTC | CASSPKGQRISYEQYF
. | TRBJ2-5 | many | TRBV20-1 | TGCAGTGGGACCGCCCCACCAAGAGAGACCCAGTACTTC | CSGTAPPRETQYF
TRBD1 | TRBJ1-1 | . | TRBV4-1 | TGCGCCAGCAGCCAACCCGGGACAGGAGAAGCTTTCTTT | CASSQPGTGEAFF
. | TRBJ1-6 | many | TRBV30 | TGTGCCTGGATCGGGGACCGCGGTTCACCCCTCCACTTT | CAWIGDRGSPLHF